A single sample is the source of the 2 T cell receptor beta chains below, sequenced in a study of CD8+ T cells in alopecia areata. Extraction and reverse transcription of RNA yielded cDNA as the sequencing template. Method: immunoSEQ multiplex PCR; TCRdb's copy keeps in-frame clones and lacks some. Of about 99,000 clones listed, 80% to 90% are singletons. The treatment is: oral pan-JAK inhibitor, 5-10 mg twice daily. This specimen consisted of CD8+ T cells sorted from blood, obtained around week 31, from a patient treated with tofacitinib. The source of these receptors is a human donor with alopecia areata.

This chain joins TRBV4-1 and TRBJ1-2; a weak D match, TRBD1 (5 bases). In germline, CDR1 is MGHRA, CDR2 YSYEKL. V was shortened by 0 bases and J by 5 bases, with 16 bases between the two germline ends. CDR3 length: 16 amino acids. The CDR3 sequence: CASSQEGTGGEYGYTF. The CDR3 nucleotides read TGCGCCAGCAGCCAAGAGGGAACGGGGGGGGAATATGGCTACACCTTC.

This chain joins TRBV5-4 and TRBJ2-3, with D possibly matching TRBD2 (6 bases). The V gene's germline CDR1 is SGHNT and CDR2 YYREEE (reference sequence). Deletions cut 4 bases from V and 2 bases from J, with 17 bases between. The CDR3 is 16 residues long. The CDR3 protein is CASSGPAGPNTDTQYF. CDR3 DNA sequence: TGTGCCAGCAGCGGCCCGGCGGGACCGAACACAGATACGCAGTATTTT. Full variable domain (outside the CDR3, taken from reference TRBV5-4 and TRBJ2-3): ETGVTQSPTHLIKTRGQQVTLRCSSQSGHNTVSWYQQALGQGPQFIFQYYREEENGRGNFPPRFSGLQFPNYSSELNVNALELDDSALYLCASSGPAGPNTDTQYFGPGTRLTVL.